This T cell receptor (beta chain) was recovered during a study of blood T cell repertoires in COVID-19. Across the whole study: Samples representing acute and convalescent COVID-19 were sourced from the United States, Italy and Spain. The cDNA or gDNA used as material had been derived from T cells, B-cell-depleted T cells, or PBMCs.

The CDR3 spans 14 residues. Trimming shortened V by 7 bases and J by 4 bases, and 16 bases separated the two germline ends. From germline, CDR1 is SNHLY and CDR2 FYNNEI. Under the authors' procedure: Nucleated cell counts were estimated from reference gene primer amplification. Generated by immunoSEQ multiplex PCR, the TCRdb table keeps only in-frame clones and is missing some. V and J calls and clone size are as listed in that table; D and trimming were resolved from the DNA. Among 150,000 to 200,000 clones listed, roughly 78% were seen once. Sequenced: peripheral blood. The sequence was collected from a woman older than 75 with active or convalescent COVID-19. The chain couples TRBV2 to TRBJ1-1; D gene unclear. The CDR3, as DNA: TGTGCCAGCAAGGCGGGCAGGCCTGTCACTGAAGCTTTCTTT. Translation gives CASKAGRPVTEAFF.